Listed below are T cell receptor beta chains from one sample, sequenced in a study of identifying expanded T cells in peripheral blood. Assay used: immunoSEQ multiplex PCR; TCRdb lists only in-frame clones, some missing. Altogether under 110,000 clones are present, around 85% being singletons, with the ten largest covering 17%. Material: blood. These receptors all come from a person aged 18-69 years in good health. The CDR3 runs from the conserved cysteine through the conserved F or W. D genes are given only for firm matches. For some rows the clone size is stated as once, few or many, or as a class when expanded; others skip it.

>TRBJ2-3|.|.|TRBV9
CASSSRPESGWTDTQYF
TGTGCCAGCAGTTCCCGTCCCGAGTCGGGGTGGACAGATACGCAGTATTTT
>TRBJ2-2|few|TRBD2|TRBV4-3
CASSQVSSSGGASTGELFF
TGCGCCAGCAGCCAAGTGTCTTCTAGCGGGGGGGCCTCCACCGGGGAGCTGTTTTTT
>TRBJ2-3|.|.|TRBV27
CASSLSRRRRDTQYF
TGTGCCAGCAGTTTATCTCGCCGGAGGCGTGATACGCAGTATTTT
>TRBJ2-7|.|.|TRBV4-3
CASSQGTQGYEQYF
TGCGCCAGCAGCCAAGGGACACAGGGATACGAGCAGTACTTC
>TRBJ2-2|.|.|TRBV5-6
CASSPRGPVDTGELFF
TGTGCCAGCAGCCCCCGGGGGCCGGTGGACACCGGGGAGCTGTTTTTT
>TRBJ2-3|once|.|TRBV10-1
CASTESGPTDTQYF
TGCGCCAGCACCGAGAGCGGGCCCACAGATACGCAGTATTTT
>TRBJ1-6|.|.|TRBV19
CASTLTRGPISSPLHF
TGTGCCAGTACCCTCACACGCGGACCTATATCTTCACCCCTCCACTTT
>TRBJ2-5|.|.|TRBV7-9
CASSRTQRETQYF
TGTGCCAGCAGCCGGACCCAGCGGGAGACCCAGTACTTC
>TRBJ2-7|.|.|TRBV5-6
CASSQNYEQYF
TGTGCCAGCAGCCAGAATTACGAGCAGTACTTC
>TRBJ2-1|once|.|TRBV2
CASSAHDVVKVQFF
TGTGCCAGCAGTGCCCATGACGTCGTGAAAGTGCAGTTCTTC
>TRBJ2-3|.|TRBD2|TRBV29-1
CSVLTSGETDTQYF
TGCAGCGTGTTAACTAGCGGGGAAACAGATACGCAGTATTTT
>TRBJ2-1|.|.|TRBV18
CASSPPLTLDEQFF
TGTGCCAGCTCACCACCCCTAACACTGGATGAGCAGTTCTTC
>TRBJ2-1|once|.|TRBV5-1
CATGQEPDEAIEFF
TGCGCCACCGGACAAGAGCCGGACGAAGCAATAGAGTTCTTC
>TRBJ2-6|.|.|TRBV7-2
CASSPQALGGANVLTF
TGTGCCAGCAGCCCGCAGGCCCTTGGCGGGGCCAACGTCCTGACTTTC
>TRBJ1-2|.|TRBD1|TRBV19
CASSIDRFGQDNYGYTF
TGTGCCAGTAGTATAGATAGGTTCGGACAGGATAACTATGGCTACACCTTC
>TRBJ1-1|.|.|TRBV6-6
CASSSFTEAFF
TGTGCCAGCAGTTCCTTCACTGAAGCTTTCTTT
>TRBJ2-3|.|.|TRBV5-4
CASSLQGADTQYF
TGTGCCAGCTCACTACAAGGGGCAGATACGCAGTATTTT
>TRBJ1-5|.|.|TRBV7-2
CASSPNRASNQPQHF
TGTGCCAGCAGCCCCAACAGGGCCAGCAATCAGCCCCAGCATTTT
>TRBJ1-2|.|.|TRBV18
CASSPNRDLYGYTF
TGTGCCAGCTCTCCCAACAGGGACTTGTATGGCTACACCTTC
>TRBJ2-1|once|.|TRBV7-2
CASKLASYNEQFF
TGTGCCAGCAAACTAGCAAGCTACAATGAGCAGTTCTTC
>TRBJ1-2|.|.|TRBV27
CASSRHPYYGYTF
TGTGCCAGCAGTCGACACCCATACTATGGCTACACCTTC
>TRBJ2-7|.|TRBD1|TRBV18
CASSPFTGQAYEQYF
TGTGCCAGCTCACCATTCACCGGACAGGCCTACGAGCAGTACTTC
>TRBJ2-5|.|.|TRBV18
CASSPRQGGRETQYF
TGTGCCAGCTCACCACGGCAGGGTGGTCGAGAGACCCAGTACTTC
>TRBJ1-2|.|TRBD1|TRBV19
CASFPVAGGAYGYTF
TGTGCCAGTTTCCCGGTGGCAGGGGGCGCCTATGGCTACACCTTC
>TRBJ2-1|.|TRBD1|TRBV6-1
CASRGQEPYNEQFF
TGTGCCAGCAGGGGACAGGAACCTTACAATGAGCAGTTCTTC
>TRBJ2-6|.|.|TRBV27
CASSERGAGANVLTF
TGTGCCAGCAGCGAGAGGGGGGCTGGGGCCAACGTCCTGACTTTC
>TRBJ1-1|.|.|TRBV2
CASRGGLAGEWNTEAFF
TGTGCCAGCAGAGGGGGACTGGCAGGGGAATGGAACACTGAAGCTTTCTTT
>TRBJ1-2|once|TRBD1|TRBV6-6
CASSAIPGQEYGYTF
TGTGCCAGCAGTGCTATCCCGGGACAGGAATATGGCTACACCTTC
>TRBJ1-2|.|.|TRBV19
CASSPAGVGYGYTF
TGTGCCAGTAGTCCGGCCGGCGTGGGATATGGCTACACCTTC
>TRBJ2-3|once|.|TRBV13
CASSLGRGLWTDTQYF
TGTGCCAGCAGCTTAGGTCGGGGGTTGTGGACAGATACGCAGTATTTT
>TRBJ1-5|once|.|TRBV19
CASSIRDLGDNQPQHF
TGTGCCAGTAGTATTCGGGACCTTGGGGACAATCAGCCCCAGCATTTT
>TRBJ1-3|.|TRBD1|TRBV30
CAWSRGTGTSGNTIYF
TGTGCCTGGAGTAGGGGGACAGGGACCTCTGGAAACACCATATATTTT
>TRBJ2-5|.|.|TRBV11-3
CASSLSGQTVETQYF
TGTGCCAGCAGCTTATCAGGACAAACTGTGGAGACCCAGTACTTC
>TRBJ1-2|.|TRBD1|TRBV5-4
CASSAPGGSRDGYTF
TGTGCCAGCAGCGCCCCAGGGGGCTCCCGGGATGGCTACACCTTC
>TRBJ2-2|.|.|TRBV15
CATSRDYGDTGELFF
TGTGCCACCAGCAGAGATTATGGTGACACCGGGGAGCTGTTTTTT
>TRBJ2-5|once|TRBD1|TRBV2
CASRTGRGRQETQYF
TGTGCCAGCAGAACGGGAAGGGGGCGTCAAGAGACCCAGTACTTC
>TRBJ1-6|.|.|TRBV10-3
CAIRAGIGDNSPLHF
TGTGCCATCAGGGCGGGTATAGGCGATAATTCACCCCTCCACTTT
>TRBJ1-2|.|.|TRBV7-9
CASSLEGSGLYGYTF
TGTGCCAGCAGCTTGGAGGGCTCAGGGCTATATGGCTACACCTTC
>TRBJ1-1|.|.|TRBV18
CASRRQSNTEAFF
TGTGCCAGCCGAAGACAGTCGAACACTGAAGCTTTCTTT
>TRBJ2-3|once|.|TRBV10-3
CAISDGGTDTQYF
TGTGCCATCAGTGATGGGGGCACAGATACGCAGTATTTT
>TRBJ1-2|.|.|TRBV4-1
CASSQEYGLVNYGYTF
TGCGCCAGCAGCCAAGAATATGGGTTGGTTAACTATGGCTACACCTTC
>TRBJ2-5|.|TRBD1|TRBV5-6
CASSQGVGKTQYF
TGTGCCAGCAGCCAGGGGGTGGGAAAGACCCAGTACTTC
>TRBJ2-7|.|.|TRBV20-1
CSAYRAYEQYF
TGCAGTGCTTACAGAGCCTACGAGCAGTACTTC
>TRBJ1-5|.|TRBD1|TRBV19
CASTPGTGGNQPQHF
TGTGCCAGCACCCCTGGGACAGGGGGCAATCAGCCCCAGCATTTT
>TRBJ1-5|.|.|TRBV18
CASSPGIGNQPQHF
TGTGCCAGCTCACCCGGGATCGGCAATCAGCCCCAGCATTTT
>TRBJ1-1|.|.|TRBV7-2
CASGWMNTEAFF
TGTGCCAGCGGATGGATGAACACTGAAGCTTTCTTT